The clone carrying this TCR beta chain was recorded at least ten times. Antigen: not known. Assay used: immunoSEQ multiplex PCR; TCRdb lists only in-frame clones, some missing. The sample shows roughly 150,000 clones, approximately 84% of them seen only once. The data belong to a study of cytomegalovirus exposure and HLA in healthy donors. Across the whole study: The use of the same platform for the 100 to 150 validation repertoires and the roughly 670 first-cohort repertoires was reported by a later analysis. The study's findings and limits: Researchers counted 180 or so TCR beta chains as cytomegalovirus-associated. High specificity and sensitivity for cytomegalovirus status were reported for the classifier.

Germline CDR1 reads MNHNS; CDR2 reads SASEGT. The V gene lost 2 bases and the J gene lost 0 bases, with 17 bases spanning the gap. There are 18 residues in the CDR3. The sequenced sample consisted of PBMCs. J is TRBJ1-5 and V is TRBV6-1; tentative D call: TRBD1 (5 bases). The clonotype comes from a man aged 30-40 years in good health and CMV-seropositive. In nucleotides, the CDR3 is TGTGCCAGCAGTGAATGGGGCAGGCGATTATATAGCAATCAGCCCCAGCATTTT. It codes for CASSEWGRRLYSNQPQHF.